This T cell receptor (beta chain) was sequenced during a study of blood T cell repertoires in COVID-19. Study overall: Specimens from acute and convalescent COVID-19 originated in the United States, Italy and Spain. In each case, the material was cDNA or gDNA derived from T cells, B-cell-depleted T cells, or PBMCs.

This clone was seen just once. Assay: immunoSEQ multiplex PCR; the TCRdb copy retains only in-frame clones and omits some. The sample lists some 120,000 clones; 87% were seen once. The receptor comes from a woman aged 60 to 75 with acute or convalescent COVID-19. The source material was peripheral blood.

CDR3 residues: CASSLEAGVREQFF. The CDR3 DNA sequence: TGTGCCAGCAGCTTGGAAGCGGGAGTGCGGGAGCAGTTCTTC. V usage is TRBV5-4 and J usage is TRBJ2-1; 8 bases map to TRBD2. CDR1 is SGHNT, CDR2 YYREEE, per germline (reference sequence). The length of the CDR3 is 14 residues. With 0 bases clipped from V and 10 bases from J, the junction kept 6 bases outside the gene matches.